Shown below are 20 T cell receptor beta chains from a single sample sequenced in a study of cytomegalovirus exposure and HLA in healthy donors. Researchers ran the PCR with 60 Vbeta and 13 Jbeta primers. Profiled with immunoSEQ multiplex PCR; TCRdb holds only in-frame clones, not every one. The table lists over 150,000 clones, around 77% of them singletons, with approximately 3% in the top ten. What was sequenced was PBMCs. Receptors originate from a woman in her 30s in good health and CMV-seronegative.

The J gene is TRBJ1-1, the V gene TRBV7-9; D not certain. This CDR3 contains 12 residues. Germline CDR1 is SEHNR and CDR2 is FQNEAQ (reference sequence). V was shortened by 10 bases and J by 10 bases, with 19 bases between the two germline ends. CDR3 amino acids: CATRRDLGGAFF. CDR3 nucleotides: TGTGCCACCCGGAGGGATCTTGGCGGAGCTTTCTTT.

This chain connects TRBV4-1 to TRBJ1-2, with 10 bases fitting TRBD1. The CDR3 is 16 residues long. The germline gives CDR1 MGHRA, CDR2 YSYEKL. V dropped 1 base and J dropped 8; count of bases not matched to a gene: 10. This CDR3 is CASSQGGTGVSRGYTF. The CDR3 region has the DNA TGCGCCAGCAGCCAAGGGGGGACAGGGGTTTCTCGAGGCTACACCTTC.

V usage is TRBV11-2 and J usage is TRBJ1-2; tentatively, D is TRBD1 (5 bases). Germline V gene data show CDR1 as SGHAT and CDR2 as FQNNGV. Trimming cost V 3 bases and J 4 bases, with 12 bases left between them. There are 14 residues in the CDR3. As DNA, the CDR3 is TGTGCCAGCAGCTTCCCAGGGTTTCCCTATGGCTACACCTTC. Protein: CASSFPGFPYGYTF.

The rearrangement uses TRBV29-1 and TRBJ2-1; D is perhaps TRBD2 (5 bases). The V gene lost 4 bases and the J gene lost 6 bases, with 10 bases spanning the gap. The CDR3 is made up of 12 amino acids. Germline CDR1 is SQVTM and CDR2 is ANQGSEA. Here the CDR3 DNA reads TGCAGCGTTGTCGTCGGGGTCAATGAGCAGTTCTTC. Translating it yields CSVVVGVNEQFF.

The chain couples TRBV6-4 to TRBJ2-3; 9 bases fit TRBD2. Germline loops: CDR1 MRHNA, CDR2 SNTAGT. The junction had 6 bases not matched to a gene; V was cut back by 3 bases and J by 5 bases. The CDR3 loop spans 15 amino acids. The CDR3 here is CASSEGSGSVDTQYF. CDR3 nucleotide sequence: TGTGCCAGCAGTGAGGGTAGCGGGAGCGTAGATACGCAGTATTTT.

This clone has just a few counts. The chain recombines TRBV5-4 with TRBJ1-2, with D tentatively TRBD1 (5 bases). The CDR3 is 14 residues long. V lost 0 bases and J 14 bases, leaving 20 bases between the germline ends. CDR1 is SGHNT and CDR2 is YYREEE in the germline V gene (reference sequence). The CDR3 nucleotides read TGTGCCAGCAGCTTGGTTCCCGGGGGGAATTATAGAACCTTC. This codes for CASSLVPGGNYRTF.

The chain is built from TRBV5-1 and TRBJ1-2; D may be TRBD1 (5 bases). The germline V gene has CDR1 SGHRS and CDR2 YFSETQ. The ends were cut back, 0 bases at V and 4 bases at J, with 10 bases in the middle. CDR3 length equals 14 residues. The CDR3 here is CASSLAEGFYGYTF. Written as DNA, the CDR3 is TGCGCCAGCAGCTTGGCGGAGGGGTTCTATGGCTACACCTTC.

The J gene is TRBJ2-5, the V gene TRBV6-5; 7 bases fit TRBD2. The CDR3 sequence is 16 residues long. Trimming cost V 2 bases and J 4 bases; bases outside gene matches: 10. The germline V gene encodes CDR1 MNHEY and CDR2 SVGAGI. The CDR3 sequence is CASSYGSSGNGETQYF. The CDR3 DNA reads as TGTGCCAGCAGTTACGGATCCAGCGGGAATGGAGAGACCCAGTACTTC.

The J gene is TRBJ1-2, the V gene TRBV2; D gene ambiguous. This CDR3 has 14 amino acids. Per germline, CDR1 SNHLY and CDR2 FYNNEI. The V end lost 1 base, the J end lost 4 bases, and 10 bases lay between the germline ends. The CDR3, as DNA: TGTGCCAGCAGTGAAGGTGAGGGCCTCTATGGCTACACCTTC. It codes for CASSEGEGLYGYTF.

The rearrangement joins TRBV4-1 to TRBJ2-3; 10 nucleotides line up with TRBD2. Germline CDR1 reads MGHRA; CDR2 reads YSYEKL. V shed 3 bases and J 0 bases; nucleotides not matched to a gene: 15. The length of the CDR3 is 20 residues. In DNA, the CDR3 is TGCGCCAGCAGCCAGGATAAATGGACTAGCGGTTGGACTAGCACAGATACGCAGTATTTT. This sequence encodes CASSQDKWTSGWTSTDTQYF.

The chain couples TRBV7-2 to TRBJ2-5; D perhaps matches TRBD1 (6 bases). Per the germline V gene, CDR1 is SGHTA and CDR2 is FQGNSA. V dropped 1 base and J dropped 0 bases, with 15 bases sitting between them. The CDR3 consists of 17 residues. The DNA for the CDR3 is TGTGCCAGCAGCTTAGGGCAGGGGATATTGTACCAAGAGACCCAGTACTTC. Its protein is CASSLGQGILYQETQYF.

V gene TRBV10-3 combines with J gene TRBJ1-1, with no clear D. Germline CDR1 and CDR2: ENHRY and SYGVKD. V lost 10 bases and J 1 base, leaving 13 bases between the germline ends. The CDR3 length is 13 residues. In DNA, the CDR3 is TGTGCCACTGTTAGCCGGGAGAACACTGAAGCTTTCTTT. Its protein product is CATVSRENTEAFF.

This clone appeared a single time. This CDR3 reads CASSQVDSGSYNEQFF. DNA of the CDR3: TGCGCCAGCAGCCAAGTTGATAGCGGTTCCTACAATGAGCAGTTCTTC. The chain combines TRBV4-1 with TRBJ2-1, with D maybe TRBD2 (6 bases). The CDR3 consists of 16 residues. V lost 1 base to trimming and J lost 1 base, with 11 bases between them. The germline V gene encodes CDR1 MGHRA and CDR2 YSYEKL.

This clone was found once. The chain joins TRBV5-1 to TRBJ2-2; maybe TRBD2 (5 bases). The V and J ends lost 1 base and 4 bases respectively, with 11 bases between them. Germline V lookup: CDR1 SGHRS, CDR2 YFSETQ. The CDR3 is made up of 15 amino acids. The CDR3 loop is CASSLTMRATGELFF. The CDR3 DNA reads as TGCGCCAGCAGCTTGACGATGAGGGCCACCGGGGAGCTGTTTTTT.

The chain combines TRBV10-3 with TRBJ1-5, with 8 bases that match TRBD1. The junction had 5 bases not matched to a gene; V was cut back by 10 bases and J by 3 bases. The germline V gene encodes CDR1 ENHRY and CDR2 SYGVKD. The CDR3 is 13 amino acids. The CDR3 DNA reads as TGTGCCACCAGACAGGGGTTCAATCAGCCCCAGCATTTT. Translated: CATRQGFNQPQHF.

This clone was seen more than once but under ten times. J is TRBJ2-2 and V is TRBV14; possibly TRBD2 for D (6 bases). V gave up 6 bases and J gave up 6 bases, with 20 bases separating them. Germline CDR1 is SGHDN and CDR2 is FVKESK. This CDR3 is 16 amino acids long. The CDR3 bases are TGTGCCAGCAGTCCCACTAGAGGACTAATATCCGGGGAGCTGTTTTTT. It codes for CASSPTRGLISGELFF.

This clone was picked up one time. The gene calls are TRBV14 and TRBJ2-7; tentatively, D is TRBD2 (6 bases). The CDR3 is made up of 16 amino acids. Trimming took 4 bases from V and 6 from J, leaving 22 bases between them. Germline V gives CDR1 SGHDN, CDR2 FVKESK. As DNA, the CDR3 is TGTGCCAGCAGCCTACTCACTCTGGGAGGAAGGTTCGAGCAGTACTTC. Its protein product is CASSLLTLGGRFEQYF. Full variable domain (missing parts from reference TRBV14 and TRBJ2-7): EAGVTQFPSHSVIEKGQTVTLRCDPISGHDNLYWYRRVMGKEIKFLLHFVKESKQDESGMPNNRFLAERTGGTYSTLKVQPAELEDSGVYFCASSLLTLGGRFEQYFGPGTRLTVT.

In this sample, this clone turned up a few times. The J gene is TRBJ2-5, the V gene TRBV11-2, with TRBD2 identical over 10 bases. V was clipped by 6 bases and J by 5 bases; unmatched bases: 18. CDR1 is SGHAT and CDR2 is FQNNGV in the germline V gene. The CDR3 runs to 18 residues. CDR3 loop: CASSRGWLAGVWGETQYF. CDR3 sequence (DNA): TGTGCCAGCAGTCGGGGGTGGCTAGCGGGAGTGTGGGGTGAGACCCAGTACTTC.

In its sample, this clone was seen once. The rearrangement joins TRBV7-9 to TRBJ2-7, with a weak D call TRBD2 (5 bases). The V gene's germline CDR1 is SEHNR and CDR2 FQNEAQ (reference sequence). CDR3 size: 14 residues. Trimming cost V 2 bases and J 1 base, with 9 bases left between them. DNA of the CDR3: TGTGCCAGCAGCTTAAAGAGGGAGTCCTACGAGCAGTACTTC. Its protein product is CASSLKRESYEQYF.

This clone has a single count. The V and J genes are TRBV6-1 and TRBJ2-7; 9 positions agree with TRBD1. The CDR3 has 15 residues. Germline V gives CDR1 MNHNS, CDR2 SASEGT. Trimming at V came to 4 bases and at J to 0 bases, leaving 4 bases not matched to a gene. The CDR3 DNA reads TGTGCCAGCAGTGTACAGGGGGCGAGCTCCTACGAGCAGTACTTC. Amino acids: CASSVQGASSYEQYF.